This T cell receptor (beta chain) was identified in a study of T cells in Graves' hyperthyroidism and ophthalmopathy. Study-level findings and limits: Before onset, by a median of approximately 5.9 months, the model predicted ophthalmopathy. A model of 13 V-J features distinguished ophthalmopathy from stable hyperthyroidism.

Hyperthyroidism in the patients, aged 18 to 65, was newly diagnosed and under 2 months in duration. Exclusions: uncontrolled infection, other autoimmune disease, pregnancy, lactation. This clonotype came up many times. Antigen: not known. Looked up from germline, CDR1 is LNHNV and CDR2 is YYDKDF (reference sequence). The ends lost 3 bases at V and 5 bases at J; junction bases unmatched: 9. There are 15 residues in the CDR3. Template material for amplifying TCR beta CDR3 regions consisted of RNA transcripts. In the first-round RT-PCR of the TCR CDR3, the HTBI primer set was used. MiXCR, applied by TCRdb to the multiplex PCR reads, yields one record per CDR3 protein. The repertoire holds a few hundred thousand distinct CDR3 sequences, with around 46% as singletons.

This receptor was obtained from a woman aged 18 to 35 with Graves' hyperthyroidism. Sample: peripheral blood or thyroid tissue (not recorded which). This chain links TRBV15 with TRBJ1-2, with 7 bases lining up with TRBD1. CDR3: CATSRGREGAYGYTF. As DNA, the CDR3 is TGTGCCACCAGCAGGGGTCGAGAGGGGGCGTATGGCTACACCTTC.